The 11 T cell receptor beta chains given below trace back to one sample, sequenced in a study of blood T cell repertoires in COVID-19. The assay was immunoSEQ multiplex PCR, and TCRdb's table has in-frame clones only and misses some. The data contain roughly 150,000 clones, 85% to 90% of them singletons. Sequencing used peripheral blood. The source of these receptors is a man aged 55 to 69 with active or convalescent COVID-19.

The rearrangement uses TRBV6-2 or TRBV6-3 and TRBJ1-1, with D maybe TRBD1 (6 bases). The V end lost 5 bases, the J end lost 4 bases, and 14 bases lay between the germline ends. Germline CDR1 MNHEY, CDR2 SVGEGT. The CDR3 is 14 residues long. CDR3 in amino acids: CASSIRQGSTEAFF. CDR3 nucleotides: TGTGCCAGCAGTATTCGCCAGGGGAGCACTGAAGCTTTCTTT.

Worth noting for this clone: The conserved phenylalanine or tryptophan normally closing the CDR3 is absent here, so this likely arose from a read error. The DNA is left out, because the CDR3 cannot be placed on it with certainty; the CDR3 is given as TCRdb lists it. The chain carries TRBV20-1 and TRBJ1-2; the DNA was not compared with TRBD1, the D call given in the table. The CDR3 length is 8 residues, termini included. Germline CDR1 reads DFQATT; CDR2 reads SNEGSKA (reference sequence). The CDR3 protein is CSASRQIQ.

This clone came up once. The chain links TRBV5-1 to TRBJ2-2; TRBD1 matches at 9 bases. Germline CDR1 SGHRS, CDR2 YFSETQ. Trimming cost V 4 bases and J 6 bases; bases outside gene matches: 4. The CDR3 sequence is 14 residues long. CDR3 amino acids: CASSPQGAAGELFF. In DNA, the CDR3 is TGCGCCAGCAGCCCACAGGGGGCAGCCGGGGAGCTGTTTTTT.

The chain is built from TRBV5-1 and TRBJ2-3; D might be TRBD1 (5 bases). Trimming pared 4 bases from V and 1 base from J, leaving 10 bases between. The CDR3 is 14 residues long. From germline, CDR1 is SGHRS and CDR2 YFSETQ. The CDR3 nucleotides are TGCGCCAGCAGCATAGACAGACGCACAGATACGCAGTATTTT. Its translation is CASSIDRRTDTQYF.

The genes are TRBV5-8 and TRBJ1-5; 12 bases align to TRBD1. This CDR3 is 17 amino acids long. In germline, CDR1 is SGHTS, CDR2 YDEGEE. V shed 1 base and J 7 bases; nucleotides not matched to a gene: 9. Here the CDR3 reads CASSLFFGTGGRQPQHF. CDR3 in DNA: TGTGCCAGCAGCTTGTTTTTCGGGACAGGGGGCCGGCAGCCCCAGCATTTT. Full variable domain (rest looked up from reference TRBV5-8 and TRBJ1-5): EAGVTQSPTHLIKTRGQQATLRCSPISGHTSVYWYQQALGLGLQFLLWYDEGEERNRGNFPPRFSGRQFPNYSSELNVNALELEDSALYLCASSLFFGTGGRQPQHFGDGTRLSIL.

The chain combines TRBV6-5 with TRBJ1-1, with D perhaps TRBD1 (6 bases). The V gene lost 7 bases and the J gene lost 3 bases, with 15 bases spanning the gap. This CDR3 contains 14 residues. Germline loops: CDR1 MNHEY, CDR2 SVGAGI. CDR3 amino acids: CASNIRGADTEAFF. The DNA of the CDR3 is TGTGCCAGCAATATCCGGGGGGCGGACACTGAAGCTTTCTTT.

This sequence joins TRBV3-1 (or the pseudogene TRBV3-2) and TRBJ2-2; a possible D gene is TRBD2 (6 bases). V was cut by 3 bases and J by 5 bases, with 7 bases left in between. The CDR3 is 13 amino acids. CDR1 is LGHDT and CDR2 is YNNKEL in the germline V gene (reference sequence). Written as DNA, the CDR3 is TGTGCCAGCAGCCAGGGAGGTACCGGGGAGCTGTTTTTT. The encoded protein is CASSQGGTGELFF.

The rearrangement joins TRBV5-1 to TRBJ2-5, with TRBD2 matching over 9 bases. V lost 1 base and J lost 4; bases outside the gene matches: 5. Germline CDR1 is SGHRS and CDR2 is YFSETQ. This CDR3 spans 15 amino acids. CDR3 residues: CASSLRRGGLETQYF. CDR3 sequence (DNA): TGCGCCAGCAGCTTGAGGCGGGGGGGATTAGAGACCCAGTACTTC.

The chain recombines TRBV19 with TRBJ1-2; D perhaps matches TRBD1 (5 bases). Germline V gives CDR1 LNHDA, CDR2 SQIVND (reference sequence). Trimming removed 9 bases at V and 1 base at J, with 15 bases between. This CDR3 contains 14 residues. The CDR3 nucleotides are TGTGCCAGCCGAACGGCAGGGATTAACTATGGCTACACCTTC. Translating gives CASRTAGINYGYTF.

This clone was recorded only once. The V gene is TRBV12-3 or TRBV12-4, the J gene TRBJ1-6; 7 positions match TRBD1. CDR3 length: 13 residues. The junction had 5 bases not matched to a gene; V was cut back by 6 bases and J by 9 bases. CDR3 nucleotides: TGTGCCAGCAGCCGGGACAGCATTTCACCCCTCCACTTT. Translating it yields CASSRDSISPLHF.

V is TRBV28 and J is TRBJ1-2; D uncertain. The CDR3 length is 16 residues. CDR1 and CDR2 from the germline V gene are MDHEN and SYDVKM. V lost 5 bases and J 7 bases, leaving 23 bases between the germline ends. The CDR3 nucleotides read TGTGCCAGCAGTCCCTGGTCCTTAGCGCAATCTGGTGGCTACACCTTC. Protein sequence: CASSPWSLAQSGGYTF.